This entry lists 7 T cell receptor beta chains sequenced from one sample in a study of blood T cell repertoires in COVID-19. Clones were read by immunoSEQ multiplex PCR, and TCRdb kept only the in-frame ones, dropping some. This table holds a few hundred thousand clones, roughly 86% found once. Sequenced input: peripheral blood. These receptors came from a woman aged 50 to 65 who had recovered from COVID-19.

The CDR3, as DNA: TGCGCCAGCAGCCAAGGACTAGCGGGAGGGCAAATGACTGGCGAGCAGTACTTC. Translation gives CASSQGLAGGQMTGEQYF. V gene TRBV4-3 combines with J gene TRBJ2-7; 14 bases agree with TRBD2. Trimming at V came to 1 base and at J to 6 bases, leaving 11 bases not matched to a gene. The CDR3 covers 18 residues. CDR1 and CDR2 from the germline V gene are LGHNA and YSLEER.

The chain has TRBV5-3 and TRBJ1-4; D gene ambiguous. TRBV5-3 belongs to the ORF category, with a function that is uncertain. V shed 7 bases and J shed 5 bases, with 12 bases lying between them. The CDR3 is 13 amino acids. CDR3 bases: TGTGCCAGACTAACGGGTTTAAATGAAAAACTGTTTTTT. Its protein product is CARLTGLNEKLFF.

The table lists this clone with many counts. CDR3 amino acids: CASRGVIGTGSYEQYF. The DNA for the CDR3 is TGTGCCAGCAGGGGCGTGATAGGGACAGGCTCCTACGAGCAGTACTTC. The V gene is TRBV7-9, the J gene TRBJ2-7; TRBD1 aligns across 8 bases. After removal of 6 bases from V and 0 bases from J, the junction contained 10 bases not matched to a gene. The CDR3 contains 16 residues. The germline V gene has CDR1 SEHNR and CDR2 FQNEAQ (reference sequence).

This clone was counted only a few times. The chain combines TRBV28 with TRBJ1-5; perhaps TRBD1 as D (6 bases). The germline V and J ends were trimmed by 6 bases and 3 bases, with 18 bases remaining between them. This CDR3 contains 16 residues. The V gene's germline CDR1 is MDHEN and CDR2 SYDVKM. CDR3 DNA sequence: TGTGCCAGCAGCTCCGACTTAGACAGGTTCAATCAGCCCCAGCATTTT. The encoded protein is CASSSDLDRFNQPQHF.

The chain couples TRBV28 to TRBJ1-5; 7 bases agree with TRBD1. Unmatched junction bases numbered 16, after V lost 0 bases and J lost 5 bases. This CDR3 has 19 residues. CDR1 and CDR2 from the germline V gene are MDHEN and SYDVKM. The CDR3 DNA is TGTGCCAGCAGTTTATGGGTGACAGGGACCTCCCTCAGTGATCAGCCCCAGCATTTT. Its protein is CASSLWVTGTSLSDQPQHF.

The V call is TRBV5-1, the J call TRBJ2-5; perhaps TRBD2 as D (6 bases). In germline, CDR1 is SGHRS, CDR2 YFSETQ. The CDR3 sequence is 16 residues long. V was clipped by 3 bases and J by 5 bases, with 20 bases between them. CDR3 loop: CASSSLPSDSGETQYF. The CDR3 bases are TGCGCCAGCAGCTCATTACCTAGCGACAGCGGGGAGACCCAGTACTTC.

This clone was seen just once. As DNA, the CDR3 is TGTGCCAGCAGCATGGACAGTCCACCCTACGAGCAGTACTTC. Its protein product is CASSMDSPPYEQYF. The chain uses TRBV2 and TRBJ2-7; the D gene is possibly TRBD1 (6 bases). Per germline, CDR1 SNHLY and CDR2 FYNNEI. The CDR3 loop spans 14 amino acids. V was clipped by 6 bases and J by 2 bases, with 14 bases between them. Looking up the rest from reference TRBV2 and TRBJ2-7 gives the full variable domain: EPEVTQTPSHQVTQMGQEVILRCVPISNHLYFYWYRQILGQKVEFLVSFYNNEISEKSEIFDDQFSVERPDGSNFTLKIRSTKLEDSAMYFCASSMDSPPYEQYFGPGTRLTVT.